This TCR beta chain was recorded in a study of cytomegalovirus exposure and HLA in healthy donors (dated by TCRdb to about 2017). For the study in its entirety: According to a later analysis, the 120 or so validation repertoires were produced on the same platform as the approximately 610 repertoires of the first cohort. The study combined high-throughput TCR immunosequencing, statistical association of individual TCRs with disease status, and machine learning to predict cytomegalovirus infection status. Along with the approximately 700-subject first cohort, a separate validation cohort of more than 90 different subjects was used. The study was designed to test whether signatures of past pathogen exposure could be identified by cataloging public T cell receptors.

What the research found in general, with its limitations: The validation cohort had no HLA typing available for a later analysis, so co-occurrence within that cohort was assessed over all 130 or so repertoires. A later analysis found that TCRs clustered in the first cohort also tended to co-occur in the 95 to 150 validation repertoires, with 94% of cluster scores above 0. In vitro tests confirmed that a few of the cytomegalovirus-associated TCR beta chains recognize cytomegalovirus antigens. The study gave a list of about 160 TCR beta chains associated with cytomegalovirus. Most TCR sequences were seen in very few donors, while some public TCRs were found in many individuals. The authors suggested that the approach could potentially be extended to other disease states and immunological phenotypes. The classifier was reported to diagnose cytomegalovirus status with high specificity and sensitivity in both the original and validation cohorts.

The donors belonged to the validation cohort of about 110 subjects, which was separate from the 666-subject first cohort. V loses 4 bases at its end and J loses 4 bases; junction bases beyond the gene matches: 2. CDR1 and CDR2 are drawn from the germline V gene: SQVTM, ANQGSEA. From the cysteine through the phenylalanine, the CDR3 covers 12 amino acids. Only CDR3 DNA is held: 36 bases, read in frame from base 1. Library preparation used the immunoSEQ multiplex PCR assay. The authors' analysis ran thus. A statistical classification framework was built for diagnosing cytomegalovirus status from the catalog of TCR beta chain sequences. Not all clones reach the TCRdb copy of this immuneACCESS table, which keeps in-frame sequences only. Checked studies attribute under half of the gap to unresolved V genes and leave the rest unexplained. V, J and clone size reflect that table, while D and trimming were determined from the DNA. The sample table holds hundreds of thousands of clones, of which roughly 87% were seen once. Of the sample, approximately 12% falls within the top ten clones.

Notes on this clone: This receptor's antigen is unknown. Base qualities are not provided; no much larger clone lies one nucleotide away. The same CDR3 also results from other DNA sequences found in this sample.

The specimen sequenced was PBMCs. The receptor's source is a man aged 18 to 30 in good health and CMV-seropositive. In this chain, TRBV29-1 is recombined with TRBJ2-3, and 7 bases in between align with TRBD2. The CDR3 here reads CSVVRGSDTQYF. The DNA sequence reads TGCAGCGTTGTGCGGGGGTCAGATACGCAGTATTTT.